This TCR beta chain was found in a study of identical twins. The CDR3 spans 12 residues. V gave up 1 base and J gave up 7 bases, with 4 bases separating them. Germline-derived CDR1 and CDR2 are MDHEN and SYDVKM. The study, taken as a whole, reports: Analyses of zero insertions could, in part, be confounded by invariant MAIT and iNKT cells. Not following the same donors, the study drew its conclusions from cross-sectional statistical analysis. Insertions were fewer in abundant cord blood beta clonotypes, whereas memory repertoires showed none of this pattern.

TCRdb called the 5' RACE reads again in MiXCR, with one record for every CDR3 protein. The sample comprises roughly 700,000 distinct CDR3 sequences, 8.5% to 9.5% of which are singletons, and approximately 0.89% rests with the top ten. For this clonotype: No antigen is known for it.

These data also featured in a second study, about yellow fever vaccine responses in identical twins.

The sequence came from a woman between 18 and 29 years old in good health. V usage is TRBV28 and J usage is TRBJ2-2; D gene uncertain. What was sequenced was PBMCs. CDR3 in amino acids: CASSLYVGELFF. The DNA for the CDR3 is TGTGCCAGCAGTTTATATGTCGGGGAGCTGTTTTTT.